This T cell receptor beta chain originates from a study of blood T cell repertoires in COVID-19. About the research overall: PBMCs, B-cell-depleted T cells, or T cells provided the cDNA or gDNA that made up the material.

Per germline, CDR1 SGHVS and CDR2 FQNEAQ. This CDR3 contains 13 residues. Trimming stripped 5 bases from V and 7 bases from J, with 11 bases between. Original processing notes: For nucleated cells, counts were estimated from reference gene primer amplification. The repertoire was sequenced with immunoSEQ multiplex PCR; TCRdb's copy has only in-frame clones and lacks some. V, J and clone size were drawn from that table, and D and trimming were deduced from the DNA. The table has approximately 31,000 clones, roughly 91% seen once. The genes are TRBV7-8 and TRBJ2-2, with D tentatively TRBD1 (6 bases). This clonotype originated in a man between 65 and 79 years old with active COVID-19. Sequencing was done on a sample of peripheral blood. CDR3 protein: CASSLQGFGELFF. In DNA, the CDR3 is TGTGCCAGCAGCCTGCAGGGGTTCGGGGAGCTGTTTTTT.